The rows below give T cell receptor beta chains drawn from one sample of a study of cytomegalovirus exposure and HLA in healthy donors. Method: immunoSEQ multiplex PCR; TCRdb's copy keeps in-frame clones and lacks some. The sample yields over 150,000 clones, roughly 80% seen once. The source material was PBMCs. The source of these receptors is a man aged 30 to 45 in good health and CMV-seropositive. Each CDR3 is given with its conserved first and last residue. D genes are given only for firm matches. Size is omitted from some rows. Given values are once, few, many or a class for expanded clones.

V gene: TRBV7-3
D gene: TRBD2
J gene: TRBJ2-2
CDR3 length: 18
clone size: NA
CDR3 DNA: TGTGCCAGCAGCCCGGGACTAGCGGGGGGGCCGGGGTCCGGGGAGCTGTTTTTT
CDR3 protein: CASSPGLAGGPGSGELFF

V gene: TRBV5-1
D gene: TRBD2
J gene: TRBJ2-5
CDR3 length: 16
clone size: NA
CDR3 DNA: TGCGCCAGCAGTTTACCTACTAGCGGGAGGCAAGAGACCCAGTACTTC
CDR3 protein: CASSLPTSGRQETQYF

V gene: TRBV7-8
D gene: TRBD2
J gene: TRBJ2-2
CDR3 length: 15
clone size: NA
CDR3 DNA: TGTGCCAGCAGACGACTAGCGGGGGTCACCGGGGAGCTGTTTTTT
CDR3 protein: CASRRLAGVTGELFF

V gene: TRBV27
D gene: NA
J gene: TRBJ2-5
CDR3 length: 17
clone size: NA
CDR3 DNA: TGTGCCAGCAGTCCTCCCCCTAACAGGGTCTTTGGAGAGACCCAGTACTTC
CDR3 protein: CASSPPPNRVFGETQYF

V gene: TRBV6-6
D gene: NA
J gene: TRBJ2-2
CDR3 length: 12
clone size: once
CDR3 DNA: TGTGCCAGCAGCCACTCAACCGGGGAGCTGTTTTTT
CDR3 protein: CASSHSTGELFF

V gene: TRBV6-5
D gene: NA
J gene: TRBJ1-3
CDR3 length: 15
clone size: few
CDR3 DNA: TGTGCCAGCAGAACGACAGCCGACTCTGGAAACACCATATATTTT
CDR3 protein: CASRTTADSGNTIYF

V gene: TRBV4-1
D gene: TRBD1
J gene: TRBJ1-5
CDR3 length: 15
clone size: NA
CDR3 DNA: TGCGCCAGCAGCCACTTGTCAGGGGGTCACCAGCCCCAGCATTTT
CDR3 protein: CASSHLSGGHQPQHF

V gene: TRBV5-4
D gene: NA
J gene: TRBJ1-6
CDR3 length: 13
clone size: NA
CDR3 DNA: TGTGCCAGCAGCCTCCGGGGAGGGGAGCCCCTCCACTTT
CDR3 protein: CASSLRGGEPLHF

V gene: TRBV19
D gene: NA
J gene: TRBJ2-7
CDR3 length: 13
clone size: NA
CDR3 DNA: TGTGCCAGTAGTATATTGTTGGGAGACGAGCAGTACTTC
CDR3 protein: CASSILLGDEQYF

V gene: TRBV4-3
D gene: NA
J gene: TRBJ2-7
CDR3 length: 14
clone size: once
CDR3 DNA: TGCGCCAGCAGCCAGCTGACGGGAACCTACGAGCAGTACTTC
CDR3 protein: CASSQLTGTYEQYF

V gene: TRBV6-5
D gene: TRBD1
J gene: TRBJ2-1
CDR3 length: 13
clone size: NA
CDR3 DNA: TGTGCCAGCGTGCCAGGGGGCACAAATGAGCAGTTCTTC
CDR3 protein: CASVPGGTNEQFF

V gene: TRBV7-6
D gene: NA
J gene: TRBJ2-7
CDR3 length: 16
clone size: NA
CDR3 DNA: TGTGCCAGCAGCTCCGGCCTCTCAGGGATGTCCTACGAGCAGTACTTC
CDR3 protein: CASSSGLSGMSYEQYF

V gene: TRBV5-1
D gene: TRBD2
J gene: TRBJ2-1
CDR3 length: 15
clone size: NA
CDR3 DNA: TGCGCCAGCAGCTTGAGGGCTAGCGGGGACAATGAGCAGTTCTTC
CDR3 protein: CASSLRASGDNEQFF

V gene: TRBV27
D gene: TRBD2
J gene: TRBJ2-3
CDR3 length: 12
clone size: NA
CDR3 DNA: TGTGCCAGCGTCGGGGGGGCAGATACGCAGTATTTT
CDR3 protein: CASVGGADTQYF

V gene: TRBV19
D gene: NA
J gene: TRBJ2-3
CDR3 length: 15
clone size: few
CDR3 DNA: TGTGCCAGTAGTATGGGTACGGGACACACAGATACGCAGTATTTT
CDR3 protein: CASSMGTGHTDTQYF

V gene: TRBV7-2
D gene: TRBD1
J gene: TRBJ2-5
CDR3 length: 15
clone size: NA
CDR3 DNA: TGTGCCAGCAGTCGAAGGGACAGGGTCCAAGAGACCCAGTACTTC
CDR3 protein: CASSRRDRVQETQYF

V gene: TRBV2
D gene: NA
J gene: TRBJ2-1
CDR3 length: 15
clone size: NA
CDR3 DNA: TGTGCCAGCAGTGAAGGGGGGCCCCTCCTCAATGAGCAGTTCTTC
CDR3 protein: CASSEGGPLLNEQFF

V gene: TRBV19
D gene: TRBD1
J gene: TRBJ1-5
CDR3 length: 10
clone size: NA
CDR3 DNA: TGTGCCAGTAGTATGCCCGGGACAGGATTT
CDR3 protein: CASSMPGTGF

V gene: TRBV5-6
D gene: NA
J gene: TRBJ2-7
CDR3 length: 15
clone size: NA
CDR3 DNA: TGTGCCAGCAGCAGTAGACTAGGAGAGGAGTACGAGCAGTACTTC
CDR3 protein: CASSSRLGEEYEQYF

V gene: TRBV28
D gene: NA
J gene: TRBJ1-1
CDR3 length: 12
clone size: NA
CDR3 DNA: TGTGCCAGCTGGACAGTGAACACTGAAGCTTTCTTT
CDR3 protein: CASWTVNTEAFF

V gene: TRBV28
D gene: NA
J gene: TRBJ1-2
CDR3 length: 15
clone size: NA
CDR3 DNA: TGTGCCAGCAGTCTCGGACGGACTTGGTGGTATGGCTACACCTTC
CDR3 protein: CASSLGRTWWYGYTF

V gene: TRBV14
D gene: TRBD1
J gene: TRBJ2-5
CDR3 length: 16
clone size: NA
CDR3 DNA: TGTGCCAGCAGCCAAACAACCGGGACAGGGGGCAGAACCCAGTACTTC
CDR3 protein: CASSQTTGTGGRTQYF

V gene: TRBV2
D gene: TRBD2
J gene: TRBJ2-3
CDR3 length: 18
clone size: NA
CDR3 DNA: TGTGCCAGCAGTGGTCCTAGCGGGGGTCACGCTAGCACAGATACGCAGTATTTT
CDR3 protein: CASSGPSGGHASTDTQYF

V gene: TRBV28
D gene: NA
J gene: TRBJ1-5
CDR3 length: 15
clone size: NA
CDR3 DNA: TGTGCCAGCAGGGGGGCACTAACAGTCAATCAGCCCCAGCATTTT
CDR3 protein: CASRGALTVNQPQHF

V gene: TRBV4-1
D gene: NA
J gene: TRBJ2-2
CDR3 length: 15
clone size: NA
CDR3 DNA: TGCGCCGTGGGTAGAGGGCAGCCAAACACCGGGGAGCTGTTTTTT
CDR3 protein: CAVGRGQPNTGELFF

V gene: TRBV13
D gene: TRBD1
J gene: TRBJ1-6
CDR3 length: 16
clone size: few
CDR3 DNA: TGTGCCAGCAGCGAACAGGGGTGGGGCGTGGATTCACCCCTCCACTTT
CDR3 protein: CASSEQGWGVDSPLHF

V gene: TRBV4-1
D gene: NA
J gene: TRBJ2-2
CDR3 length: 13
clone size: NA
CDR3 DNA: TGCGCCAGCAGCTCCCGTTCCACCGGGGAGCTGTTTTTT
CDR3 protein: CASSSRSTGELFF

V gene: TRBV10-1
D gene: TRBD1
J gene: TRBJ2-2
CDR3 length: 15
clone size: NA
CDR3 DNA: TGCGCCAGCAGTGAGGCGACAGGGTTCACCGGGGAGCTGTTTTTT
CDR3 protein: CASSEATGFTGELFF